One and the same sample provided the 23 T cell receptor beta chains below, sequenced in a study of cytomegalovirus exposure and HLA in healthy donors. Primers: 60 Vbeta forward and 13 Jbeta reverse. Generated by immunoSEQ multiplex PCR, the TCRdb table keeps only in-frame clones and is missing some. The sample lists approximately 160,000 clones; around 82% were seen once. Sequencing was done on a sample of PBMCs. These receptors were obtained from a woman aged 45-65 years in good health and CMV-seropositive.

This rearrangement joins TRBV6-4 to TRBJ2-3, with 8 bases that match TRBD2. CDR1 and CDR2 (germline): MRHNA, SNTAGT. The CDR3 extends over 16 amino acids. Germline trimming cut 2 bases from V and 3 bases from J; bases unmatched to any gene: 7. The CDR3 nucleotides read TGTGCCAGCAGTGACCTGGCGGGGGGATCGACAGATACGCAGTATTTT. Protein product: CASSDLAGGSTDTQYF.

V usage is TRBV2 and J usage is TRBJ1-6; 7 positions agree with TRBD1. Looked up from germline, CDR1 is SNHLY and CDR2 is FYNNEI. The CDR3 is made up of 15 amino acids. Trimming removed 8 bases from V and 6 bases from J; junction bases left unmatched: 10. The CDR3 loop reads CASGGRGLVNSPLHF. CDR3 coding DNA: TGTGCCAGCGGCGGGAGGGGGCTAGTTAATTCACCCCTCCACTTT.

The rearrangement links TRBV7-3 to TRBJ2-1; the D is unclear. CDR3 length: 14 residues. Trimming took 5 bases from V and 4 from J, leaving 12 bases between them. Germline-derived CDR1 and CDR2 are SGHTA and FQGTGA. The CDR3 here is CASSPGFGYNEQFF. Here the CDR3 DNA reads TGTGCCAGCAGCCCCGGGTTCGGGTACAATGAGCAGTTCTTC.

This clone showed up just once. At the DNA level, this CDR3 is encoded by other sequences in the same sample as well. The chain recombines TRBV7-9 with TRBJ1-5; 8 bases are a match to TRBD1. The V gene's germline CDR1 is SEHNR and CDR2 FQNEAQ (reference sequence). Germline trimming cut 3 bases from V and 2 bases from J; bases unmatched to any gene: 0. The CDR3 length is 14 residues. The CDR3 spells CASSLTGGNQPQHF. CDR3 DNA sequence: TGTGCCAGCAGCTTGACAGGGGGCAATCAGCCCCAGCATTTT.

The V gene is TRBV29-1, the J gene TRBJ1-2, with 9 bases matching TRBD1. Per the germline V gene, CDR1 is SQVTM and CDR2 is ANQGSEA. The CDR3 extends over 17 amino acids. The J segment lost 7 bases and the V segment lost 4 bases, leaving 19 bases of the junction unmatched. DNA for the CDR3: TGCAGCGTTGTCCCTCAACTTACGGACAGGGGCGTTCGTGGCTACACCTTC. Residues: CSVVPQLTDRGVRGYTF. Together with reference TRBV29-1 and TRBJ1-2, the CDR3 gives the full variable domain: SAVISQKPSRDICQRGTSLTIQCQVDSQVTMMFWYRQQPGQSLTLIATANQGSEATYESGFVIDKFPISRPNLTFSTLTVSNMSPEDSSIYLCSVVPQLTDRGVRGYTFGSGTRLTVV.

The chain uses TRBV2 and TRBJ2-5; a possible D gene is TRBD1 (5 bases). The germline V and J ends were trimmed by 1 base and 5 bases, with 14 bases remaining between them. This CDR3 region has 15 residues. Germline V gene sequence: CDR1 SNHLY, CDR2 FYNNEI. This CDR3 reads CASSEEGPRRETQYF. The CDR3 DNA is TGTGCCAGCAGTGAAGAGGGGCCCCGTCGGGAGACCCAGTACTTC.

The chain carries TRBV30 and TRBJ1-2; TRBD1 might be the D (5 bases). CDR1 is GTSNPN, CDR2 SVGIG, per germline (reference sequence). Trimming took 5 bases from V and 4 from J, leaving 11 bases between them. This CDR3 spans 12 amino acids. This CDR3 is CAWAEGAYGYTF. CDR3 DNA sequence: TGTGCCTGGGCCGAAGGGGCCTATGGCTACACCTTC.

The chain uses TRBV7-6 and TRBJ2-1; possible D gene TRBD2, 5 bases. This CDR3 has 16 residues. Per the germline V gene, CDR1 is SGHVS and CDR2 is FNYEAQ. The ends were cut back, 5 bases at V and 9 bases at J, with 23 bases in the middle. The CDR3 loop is CASSQGSIVLGGEQFF. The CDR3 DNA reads TGTGCCAGCAGCCAAGGCTCGATCGTATTAGGAGGTGAGCAGTTCTTC.

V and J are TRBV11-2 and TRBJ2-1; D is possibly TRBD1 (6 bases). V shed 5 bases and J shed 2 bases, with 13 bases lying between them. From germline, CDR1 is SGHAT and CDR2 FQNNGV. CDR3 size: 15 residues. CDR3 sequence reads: CASSTQGNPYNEQFF. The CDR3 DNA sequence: TGTGCCAGCAGCACACAGGGAAACCCCTACAATGAGCAGTTCTTC.

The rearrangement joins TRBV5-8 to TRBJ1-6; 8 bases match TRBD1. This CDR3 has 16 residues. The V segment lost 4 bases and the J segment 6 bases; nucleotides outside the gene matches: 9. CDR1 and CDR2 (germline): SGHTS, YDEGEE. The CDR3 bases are TGTGCCAGCAGCCCAGACAGGGGTGTTTTTAATTCACCCCTCCACTTT. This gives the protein CASSPDRGVFNSPLHF. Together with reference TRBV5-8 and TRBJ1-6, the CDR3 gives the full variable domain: EAGVTQSPTHLIKTRGQQATLRCSPISGHTSVYWYQQALGLGLQFLLWYDEGEERNRGNFPPRFSGRQFPNYSSELNVNALELEDSALYLCASSPDRGVFNSPLHFGNGTRLTVT.

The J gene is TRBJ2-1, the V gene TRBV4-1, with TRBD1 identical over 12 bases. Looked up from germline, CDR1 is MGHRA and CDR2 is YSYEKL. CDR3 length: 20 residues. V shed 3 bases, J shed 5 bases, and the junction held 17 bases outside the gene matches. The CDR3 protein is CASSHYGTGGFIIPDNEQFF. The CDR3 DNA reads TGCGCCAGCAGCCACTACGGGACAGGGGGCTTCATAATCCCCGACAATGAGCAGTTCTTC.

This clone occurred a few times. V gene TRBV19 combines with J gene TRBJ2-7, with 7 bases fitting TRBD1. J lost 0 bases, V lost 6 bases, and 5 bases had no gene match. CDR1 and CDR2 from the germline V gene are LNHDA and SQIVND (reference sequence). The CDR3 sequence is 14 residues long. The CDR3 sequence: CASSVWDSSYEQYF. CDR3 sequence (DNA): TGTGCCAGTAGCGTTTGGGACAGCTCCTACGAGCAGTACTTC.

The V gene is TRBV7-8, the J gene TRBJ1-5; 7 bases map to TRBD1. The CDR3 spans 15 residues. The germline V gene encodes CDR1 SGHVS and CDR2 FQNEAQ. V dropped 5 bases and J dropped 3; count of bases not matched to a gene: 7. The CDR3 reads CASSQKGGYNQPQHF. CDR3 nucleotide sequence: TGTGCCAGCAGCCAAAAAGGGGGCTACAATCAGCCCCAGCATTTT.

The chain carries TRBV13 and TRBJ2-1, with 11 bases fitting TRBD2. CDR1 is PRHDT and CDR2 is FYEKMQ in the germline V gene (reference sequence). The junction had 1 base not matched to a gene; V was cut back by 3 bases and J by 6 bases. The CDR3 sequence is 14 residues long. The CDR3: CASSFLAGGNEQFF. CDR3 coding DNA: TGTGCCAGCAGCTTCCTAGCGGGGGGCAATGAGCAGTTCTTC.

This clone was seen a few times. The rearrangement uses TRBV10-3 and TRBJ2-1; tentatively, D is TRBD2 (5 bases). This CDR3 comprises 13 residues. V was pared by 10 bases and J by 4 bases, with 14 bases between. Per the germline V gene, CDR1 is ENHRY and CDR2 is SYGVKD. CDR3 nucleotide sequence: TGTGCCACCAAGGACTCCTTATACAATGAGCAGTTCTTC. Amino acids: CATKDSLYNEQFF.

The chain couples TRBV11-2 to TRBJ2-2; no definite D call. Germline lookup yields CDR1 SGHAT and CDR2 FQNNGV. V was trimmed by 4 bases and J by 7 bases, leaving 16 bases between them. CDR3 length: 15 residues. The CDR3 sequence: CASSSPRFDIGELFF. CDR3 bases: TGTGCCAGCAGCTCCCCCAGGTTTGATATCGGGGAGCTGTTTTTT.

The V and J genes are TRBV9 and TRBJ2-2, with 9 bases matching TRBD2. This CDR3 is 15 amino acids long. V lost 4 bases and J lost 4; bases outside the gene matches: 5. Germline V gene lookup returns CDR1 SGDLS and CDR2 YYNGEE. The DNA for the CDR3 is TGTGCCAGCAGCTCCCAGCGGGAGGTCACCGGGGAGCTGTTTTTT. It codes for CASSSQREVTGELFF.

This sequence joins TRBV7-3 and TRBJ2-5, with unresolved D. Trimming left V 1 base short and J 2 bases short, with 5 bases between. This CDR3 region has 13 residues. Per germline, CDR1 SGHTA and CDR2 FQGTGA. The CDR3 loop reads CASSLSTQETQYF. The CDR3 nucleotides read TGTGCCAGCAGCTTAAGTACTCAAGAGACCCAGTACTTC.

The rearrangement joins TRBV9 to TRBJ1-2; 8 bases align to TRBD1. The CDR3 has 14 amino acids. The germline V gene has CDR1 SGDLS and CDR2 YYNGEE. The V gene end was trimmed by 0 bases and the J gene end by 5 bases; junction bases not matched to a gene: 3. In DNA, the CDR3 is TGTGCCAGCAGCGTAGGGACAGGGTTGTATGGCTACACCTTC. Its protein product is CASSVGTGLYGYTF.

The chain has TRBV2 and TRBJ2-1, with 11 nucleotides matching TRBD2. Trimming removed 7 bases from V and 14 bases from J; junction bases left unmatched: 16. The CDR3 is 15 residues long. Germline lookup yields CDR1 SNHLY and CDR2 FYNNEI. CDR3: CASTRLAGGLQGEFF. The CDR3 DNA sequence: TGTGCCAGCACTCGTCTAGCGGGGGGCCTTCAAGGGGAGTTCTTC.

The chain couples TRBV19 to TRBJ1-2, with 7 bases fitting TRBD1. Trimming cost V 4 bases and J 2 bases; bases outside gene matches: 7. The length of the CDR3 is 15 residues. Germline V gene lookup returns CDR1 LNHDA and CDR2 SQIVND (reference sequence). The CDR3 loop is CASSTFLGQNYGYTF. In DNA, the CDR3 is TGTGCCAGTAGTACCTTCCTGGGACAGAACTATGGCTACACCTTC.

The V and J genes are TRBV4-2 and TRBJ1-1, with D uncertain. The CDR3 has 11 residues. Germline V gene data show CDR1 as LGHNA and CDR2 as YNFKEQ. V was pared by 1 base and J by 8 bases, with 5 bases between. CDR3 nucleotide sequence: TGTGCCAGCAGCCAAGGGGCCGAAGCTTTCTTT. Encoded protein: CASSQGAEAFF.

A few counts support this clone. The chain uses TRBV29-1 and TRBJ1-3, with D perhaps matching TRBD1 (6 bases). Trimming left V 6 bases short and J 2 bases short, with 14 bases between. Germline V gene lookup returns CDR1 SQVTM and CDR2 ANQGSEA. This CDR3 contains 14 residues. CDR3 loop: CSVDTGLTGNTIYF. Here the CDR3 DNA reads TGCAGCGTGGATACAGGGCTAACTGGAAACACCATATATTTT.